The 22 T cell receptor beta chains below were found in one sample sequenced in a study of patients and donors after allogeneic stem cell transplantation. TCRdb ran MiXCR on the RT-PCR reads and lists one entry per CDR3 protein. The sample shows 400,000 to 450,000 distinct CDR3 sequences, around 15% of them seen only once. Sequencing was performed on blood, either unsorted or a sorted T cell fraction (not recorded which). These receptors were taken from a human donor who was either an allogeneic HSCT recipient or a stem cell or donor lymphocyte infusion donor (not recorded which). It is not recorded whose cells these are; they may come from a transplant donor.

This chain links TRBV12-3 or TRBV12-4 with TRBJ2-1, with 8 bases aligning to TRBD2. V gave up 5 bases and J gave up 0 bases; unmatched junction bases: 6. There are 16 residues in the CDR3. Here the CDR3 reads CASSTRLAGSYNEQFF. Here the CDR3 DNA reads TGTGCCAGCAGTACCCGTCTAGCGGGCTCCTACAATGAGCAGTTCTTC.

This clonotype occurred a few times. The J gene is TRBJ2-7, the V gene TRBV9, with 9 nucleotides matching TRBD1. Germline assignment: CDR1 SGDLS and CDR2 YYNGEE. The CDR3 length is 17 residues. The V segment lost 0 bases and the J segment 0 bases; nucleotides outside the gene matches: 7. DNA for the CDR3: TGTGCCAGCAGCGTAGTGGTCCGGGACAGGGCCTCCTACGAGCAGTACTTC. Its protein product is CASSVVVRDRASYEQYF.

This clonotype was counted a few times. The chain links TRBV6-1 to TRBJ2-7; weak D call: TRBD1 (6 bases). CDR3 length: 14 amino acids. Germline V gives CDR1 MNHNS, CDR2 SASEGT. V lost 5 bases and J lost 3, with 14 bases in between. This chain's CDR3 is CASSRPGQSYEQYF. The CDR3 DNA sequence: TGTGCCAGCAGTCGCCCGGGACAAAGCTACGAGCAGTACTTC.

The rearrangement joins TRBV12-3 or TRBV12-4 to TRBJ2-7; 9 positions match TRBD1. The CDR3 has 14 residues. With V trimmed by 5 bases and J by 5 bases, 7 bases remained unmatched. The DNA of the CDR3 is TGTGCCAGCAGTCCACCGGACAGGGGCAACGAGCAGTACTTC. The encoded protein is CASSPPDRGNEQYF.

The rearrangement joins TRBV4-2 to TRBJ2-3, with 12 positions matching TRBD2. Unmatched junction bases numbered 6, after V lost 2 bases and J lost 6 bases. This CDR3 comprises 16 residues. Germline V gene lookup returns CDR1 LGHNA and CDR2 YNFKEQ. The DNA for the CDR3 is TGTGCCAGCAGCCAAAGTACTAGCGGGGGGAGGGATACGCAGTATTTT. Its protein is CASSQSTSGGRDTQYF.

This clonotype has more than one count but fewer than ten. V and J are TRBV7-3 and TRBJ2-5; D may be TRBD1 or TRBD2 (6 bases each). V was cut by 6 bases and J by 0 bases, with 14 bases left in between. The CDR3 covers 15 residues. Germline values: CDR1 SGHTA, CDR2 FQGTGA. The CDR3 sequence: CASSYGGGHQETQYF. The CDR3 DNA sequence: TGTGCCAGCAGTTACGGGGGCGGGCACCAAGAGACCCAGTACTTC.

This clonotype was observed once. The chain carries TRBV6-1 and TRBJ1-6; D is ambiguous. The CDR3 spans 13 residues. Trimming left V 8 bases short and J 7 bases short, with 12 bases between. Germline V CDR1 and CDR2: MNHNS, SASEGT. The CDR3 DNA follows: TGTGCCAGCCTTGGACGGGGAAATTCACCCCTCCACTTT. This sequence encodes CASLGRGNSPLHF.

This chain joins TRBV24-1 and TRBJ1-2; 12 nucleotides agree with TRBD1. Germline assignment: CDR1 KGHDR and CDR2 SFDVKD. CDR3 size: 15 residues. V lost 3 bases, J lost 3 bases, and 1 base stayed unmatched. The CDR3 DNA reads TGTGCCACCAGTGATCGGGACAGGGGGCACTATGGCTACACCTTC. Protein: CATSDRDRGHYGYTF.

The chain recombines TRBV5-1 with TRBJ2-2, with D unclear. V was clipped by 0 bases and J by 2 bases, with 8 bases between them. The CDR3 sequence is 15 residues long. Per germline, CDR1 SGHRS and CDR2 YFSETQ. Here the CDR3 reads CASSLGVSNTGELFF. The DNA of the CDR3 is TGCGCCAGCAGCTTGGGGGTTTCAAACACCGGGGAGCTGTTTTTT.

A few counts support this clonotype. The CDR3: CSALGSSRVYNEQFF. The DNA of the CDR3 is TGCAGTGCCCTGGGTTCCTCTCGCGTCTACAATGAGCAGTTCTTC. The chain couples TRBV20-1 to TRBJ2-1, with D hard to call. Germline values: CDR1 DFQATT, CDR2 SNEGSKA (reference sequence). The ends were cut back, 6 bases at V and 3 bases at J, with 18 bases in the middle. CDR3 length: 15 amino acids.

The chain links TRBV29-1 to TRBJ2-7; 8 bases map to TRBD1. The CDR3 loop spans 13 amino acids. Germline loops: CDR1 SQVTM, CDR2 ANQGSEA. The V segment lost 8 bases and the J segment 2 bases; nucleotides outside the gene matches: 8. CDR3 residues: CSTEGQATYEQYF. The DNA of the CDR3 is TGCAGCACTGAGGGACAGGCTACCTACGAGCAGTACTTC.

CDR3 in DNA: TGCGCCAGCAGCCAGGATGACGGGACAGGTGAAAAACTGTTTTTT. Translated: CASSQDDGTGEKLFF. V and J are TRBV4-3 and TRBJ1-4; 8 nucleotides line up with TRBD1. CDR3 size: 15 residues. Unmatched junction bases numbered 7, after V lost 3 bases and J lost 7 bases. The germline CDR1 and CDR2 sequences are LGHNA and YSLEER.

The V gene is TRBV3-1, the J gene TRBJ2-1, with 13 bases lining up with TRBD2. The CDR3 contains 20 residues. Germline V lookup: CDR1 LGHDT, CDR2 YNNKEL (reference sequence). After removal of 4 bases from V and 0 bases from J, the junction contained 12 bases not matched to a gene. The CDR3 sequence is CASSPNPGTSGKSSYNEQFF. In DNA, the CDR3 is TGTGCCAGCAGCCCCAACCCCGGGACTAGCGGGAAGAGCTCCTACAATGAGCAGTTCTTC.

The rearrangement joins TRBV12-3 or TRBV12-4 to TRBJ2-7; tentatively, D is TRBD2 (6 bases). The CDR3 is made up of 15 amino acids. Trimming pared 2 bases from V and 6 bases from J, leaving 17 bases between. As DNA, the CDR3 is TGTGCCAGCAGTTTAAGCTGGTCGGGAGTAAGCGAGCAGTACTTC. It codes for CASSLSWSGVSEQYF.

This clonotype was observed a handful of times. V is TRBV20-1 and J is TRBJ2-7, with 7 positions matching TRBD1. The CDR3 totals 13 residues. V shed 6 bases, J shed 1 base, and the junction held 6 bases outside the gene matches. In germline, CDR1 is DFQATT, CDR2 SNEGSKA (reference sequence). The CDR3 here is CSASGQLSYEQYF. CDR3 DNA sequence: TGCAGTGCCTCGGGACAGCTTTCCTACGAGCAGTACTTC.

V gene TRBV7-9 combines with J gene TRBJ1-3; D not certain. The CDR3 loop spans 15 amino acids. Germline CDR1 SEHNR, CDR2 FQNEAQ (reference sequence). CDR3 protein: CATGSLILSGNTIYF. Here the CDR3 DNA reads TGTGCAACCGGGAGCTTAATCCTCTCTGGAAACACCATATATTTT. Full variable domain (remainder filled in from reference TRBV7-9 and TRBJ1-3): DTGVSQNPRHKITKRGQNVTFRCDPISEHNRLYWYRQTLGQGPEFLTYFQNEAQLEKSRLLSDRFSAERPKGSFSTLEIQRTEQGDSAMYLCATGSLILSGNTIYFGEGSWLTVV.

This clonotype was counted only a few times. V is TRBV19 and J is TRBJ1-1, with D perhaps TRBD1 (6 bases). The V gene lost 5 bases and the J gene lost 2 bases, with 12 bases spanning the gap. This CDR3 has 14 amino acids. CDR1 and CDR2 from the germline V gene are LNHDA and SQIVND (reference sequence). This CDR3 is CASSVTGVNTEAFF. DNA for the CDR3: TGTGCCAGTAGTGTGACAGGAGTTAACACTGAAGCTTTCTTT.

In its sample, this clonotype was seen many times. An end of the junction differs from the germline gene, which may be a read error. J is TRBJ2-7 and V is TRBV6-5; TRBD2 matches at 10 bases. The CDR3 runs to 15 residues. CDR1 is MNHEY, CDR2 SVGAGI, per germline. The CDR3 region is CASSYSAGGSYEQYF. For the CDR3, the DNA is TGCGCCAGCAGCTACTCAGCGGGGGGGAGCTACGAGCAGTACTTC.

The V call is TRBV24-1, the J call TRBJ2-7; 8 bases are a match to TRBD2. The V and J ends lost 4 bases and 3 bases, in that order; junction bases with no gene match: 13. This CDR3 spans 17 amino acids. Germline CDR1 and CDR2: KGHDR and SFDVKD. The CDR3 DNA follows: TGTGCCACCAGTGACTCCGGGGCAAGCGGGAGAGTCTACGAGCAGTACTTC. It is translated as CATSDSGASGRVYEQYF.

This clonotype was detected only a few times. This chain links TRBV24-1 with TRBJ2-1; D uncertain. Germline CDR1 KGHDR, CDR2 SFDVKD. With 5 bases removed from V and 9 bases from J, the gap between germline ends came to 10 bases. The CDR3 covers 12 residues. The chain's CDR3 is CATSVDEGEQFF. The CDR3 DNA sequence: TGTGCCACCAGTGTCGATGAAGGTGAGCAGTTCTTC.

This clonotype is a singleton in its sample. This chain connects TRBV3-1 to TRBJ1-2; 7 nucleotides match TRBD1. V was pared by 3 bases and J by 6 bases, with 10 bases of the junction left unmatched. The germline CDR1 and CDR2 sequences are LGHDT and YNNKEL (reference sequence). The CDR3 length is 15 residues. DNA for the CDR3: TGTGCCAGCAGCCAGTCACAGGGGATTGGGAATGGCTACACCTTC. It is translated as CASSQSQGIGNGYTF.

This sequence joins TRBV28 and TRBJ1-2, with 11 bases aligning to TRBD1. V lost 5 bases, J lost 5 bases, and 13 bases stayed unmatched. The V gene's germline CDR1 is MDHEN and CDR2 SYDVKM. The CDR3 loop spans 17 amino acids. The CDR3 sequence: CASSPPGQGDWRYGYTF. As DNA, the CDR3 is TGTGCCAGCAGTCCACCGGGACAGGGGGACTGGAGGTATGGCTACACCTTC.